Here is one T cell receptor beta chain with its context. What it binds is not known. Germline V gene sequence: CDR1 LGHNA, CDR2 YNFKEQ. The CDR3 length is 16 residues. Trimming cost V 4 bases and J 7 bases; bases outside gene matches: 10. This sample is part of a study of shared clonotypes between healthy human individuals. Overall study findings and caveats: What naive subsets generally showed was a larger estimated richness than memory subsets showed. Genetic and exposure-history diversity was limited by the small donor number.

Each replicate PCR on the sorted subsets used 200 to 250 ng DNA (roughly 32,000 T cell genomes). The data were produced by immunoSEQ multiplex PCR, yet TCRdb's version contains in-frame clones alone and is incomplete. The sample holds 2 million to 3 million clones, roughly 93% seen once. The chain is built from TRBV4-2 and TRBJ2-2, with 9 nucleotides matching TRBD2. The specimen was naive CD4+ T cells from PBMCs. Subset: CD45RA+ positively selected. The receptor's source is a man aged 18 to 30 in good health. Some clones in this sample may be carry-over from other donors' samples. CDR3 protein: CASSLLAGPSVGELFF. In DNA, the CDR3 is TGTGCCAGCAGCCTCCTAGCGGGGCCCTCTGTCGGGGAGCTGTTTTTT.